The present T cell receptor (beta chain) was sequenced within a study of PD-L1 blockade in urothelial cancer. Across the study: Previous chemotherapy exposure amounted to 0 to 3 regimens for patients. The authors examined blood 3 weeks (second dose) and 6 weeks after treatment start. Study-wide findings and caveats: Pretreatment clonality of the blood TCR repertoire below the median was predictive of superior survival.

On this clone itself: Its antigen remains unidentified.

Synthetically made TCR analog templates were put into each PCR as spikes. Clones were read by immunoSEQ multiplex PCR, and TCRdb kept only the in-frame ones, dropping some. The sample yields tens of thousands of clones, 90% to 95% seen once. The specimen was PBMCs, collected around atezolizumab (anti-PD-L1) treatment. This receptor was identified in a man aged 55-75 years with urothelial cancer.

As DNA, the CDR3 is TGTGCCAGCAGCTCAAAGGGACAGGGCTATGGCTACACCTTC. Encoded protein: CASSSKGQGYGYTF. The rearrangement joins TRBV7-2 to TRBJ1-2, with 9 bases matching TRBD1. The trim removed 4 bases at V and 4 bases at J, leaving 4 bases unmatched. Looked up from germline, CDR1 is SGHTA and CDR2 is FQGNSA. The CDR3 is 14 amino acids.